Below, 14 T cell receptor beta chains from the same sample are listed, as sequenced in a study of siplizumab effects on memory and regulatory T cells (dated 2019 in TCRdb). The library was generated by the immunoSEQ multiplex PCR assay. The immuneACCESS repertoire file appears here via TCRdb, limited to in-frame rearrangements. These files lack a portion of the clones; in checked studies, under half of the deficit traces to unresolved V genes, and the cause of the others is not known. This sample comprises 90,000 to 110,000 clones, under 95% of them detected only once. 0.32% of the sample is held by the ten biggest clonotypes. Material: CD4+ T cells sorted from blood. These TCRs come from a human donor in good health.

The chain employs TRBV5-6 and TRBJ2-1; D is undetermined. The germline V gene has CDR1 SGHDT and CDR2 YYEEEE. Trimming cost V 0 bases and J 9 bases, with 4 bases left between them. This CDR3 region has 11 residues. This CDR3 reads CASSLDGEQFF. The CDR3 region has the DNA TGTGCCAGCAGCTTGGACGGTGAGCAGTTCTTC.

In this sample, this clone turned up a few times. The chain couples TRBV5-1 to TRBJ2-3; possibly TRBD1 for D (5 bases). Trimming removed 0 bases from V and 0 bases from J, with 5 bases in between. This CDR3 is built from 14 residues. Germline CDR1 is SGHRS and CDR2 is YFSETQ. CDR3: CASSLGQSTDTQYF. In DNA, the CDR3 is TGCGCCAGCAGCTTGGGACAGAGCACAGATACGCAGTATTTT.

The chain recombines TRBV10-1 with TRBJ2-7; D may be TRBD1 (6 bases). V was trimmed by 7 bases and J by 1 base, leaving 11 bases between them. Per germline, CDR1 WNHNN and CDR2 SYGVQD (reference sequence). The CDR3 contains 13 residues. CDR3 residues: CASKSDSSYEQYF. The CDR3 DNA reads as TGCGCCAGCAAGTCGGACAGTTCCTACGAGCAGTACTTC.

This clone appeared once. The chain carries TRBV20-1 and TRBJ1-2; D gene unclear. CDR3 length: 11 residues. Germline CDR1 reads DFQATT; CDR2 reads SNEGSKA (reference sequence). V was trimmed by 3 bases and J by 7 bases, leaving 9 bases between them. The CDR3 nucleotides read TGCAGTGCTAGTATCGGTAGTGGCTACACCTTC. This translates into CSASIGSGYTF.

This clone was seen a single time. V usage is TRBV27 and J usage is TRBJ2-5; the D is unclear. V was clipped by 7 bases and J by 1 base, with 13 bases between them. The V gene's germline CDR1 is MNHEY and CDR2 SMNVEV (reference sequence). This CDR3 is 14 amino acids long. The DNA for the CDR3 is TGTGCCAGCACCCCCATCTCTGGCCAAGAGACCCAGTACTTC. Amino acids: CASTPISGQETQYF.

The rearrangement uses TRBV5-1 and TRBJ2-7; 9 bases are a match to TRBD2. V dropped 1 base and J dropped 3; count of bases not matched to a gene: 5. The CDR3 runs to 15 residues. In germline, CDR1 is SGHRS, CDR2 YFSETQ. This CDR3 reads CASSLQIAGVYEQYF. In nucleotides, the CDR3 is TGCGCCAGCAGCTTGCAAATAGCGGGAGTCTACGAGCAGTACTTC. The whole variable domain, remainder taken from reference TRBV5-1 and TRBJ2-7, is KAGVTQTPRYLIKTRGQQVTLSCSPISGHRSVSWYQQTPGQGLQFLFEYFSETQRNKGNFPGRFSGRQFSNSRSEMNVSTLELGDSALYLCASSLQIAGVYEQYFGPGTRLTVT.

CDR3 protein: CASRQGGHEKLFF. As DNA, the CDR3 is TGTGCCAGCAGACAGGGAGGCCATGAAAAACTGTTTTTT. The chain joins TRBV6-5 to TRBJ1-4, with D possibly TRBD1 on 6 matching bases. Trimming pared 6 bases from V and 6 bases from J, leaving 11 bases between. CDR3 length: 13 amino acids. Germline V gene sequence: CDR1 MNHEY, CDR2 SVGAGI.

The rearrangement links TRBV6-4 to TRBJ2-1; 9 bases agree with TRBD2. CDR1 is MRHNA and CDR2 is SNTAGT in the germline V gene. The CDR3 runs to 15 residues. J was trimmed by 2 bases and V by 5 bases; bases with no gene match: 4. Here the CDR3 DNA reads TGTGCCAGCAGTATGCTAGCGGGGACCTACAATGAGCAGTTCTTC. Translating gives CASSMLAGTYNEQFF.

This clone was recorded only once. The rearrangement joins TRBV5-8 to TRBJ2-7, with 8 positions matching TRBD1. The germline V gene has CDR1 SGHTS and CDR2 YDEGEE. With V trimmed by 4 bases and J by 3 bases, 9 bases remained unmatched. The length of the CDR3 is 15 residues. The CDR3 bases are TGTGCCAGCAGCCGGTATGGACAGGGAGGCTACGAGCAGTACTTC. It encodes CASSRYGQGGYEQYF.

The chain joins TRBV30 to TRBJ2-7; 7 nucleotides line up with TRBD2. Germline CDR1 is GTSNPN and CDR2 is SVGIG (reference sequence). Trimming removed 4 bases from V and 3 bases from J; junction bases left unmatched: 3. CDR3 length equals 12 residues. The CDR3 sequence is CAWTSGLYEQYF. For the CDR3, the DNA is TGTGCCTGGACTAGCGGTCTCTACGAGCAGTACTTC. Together with reference TRBV30 and TRBJ2-7, the CDR3 gives the full variable domain: SQTIHQWPATLVQPVGSPLSLECTVEGTSNPNLYWYRQAAGRGLQLLFYSVGIGQISSEVPQNLSASRPQDRQFILSSKKLLLSDSGFYLCAWTSGLYEQYFGPGTRLTVT.

The gene calls are TRBV19 and TRBJ2-7; TRBD1 aligns across 9 bases. CDR3 length: 15 residues. Trimming removed 3 bases from V and 1 base from J; junction bases left unmatched: 4. CDR1 is LNHDA, CDR2 SQIVND, per germline (reference sequence). Here the CDR3 reads CASSIQDRGSYEQYF. The CDR3 DNA is TGTGCCAGTAGTATTCAGGACAGGGGTTCCTACGAGCAGTACTTC.

This chain links TRBV11-3 with TRBJ2-5, with 7 bases that match TRBD1. Unmatched junction bases numbered 3, after V lost 5 bases and J lost 3 bases. Germline CDR1 and CDR2: SGHNT and YENEEA. This CDR3 spans 13 amino acids. The CDR3 loop reads CASSRGQEETQYF. The CDR3 bases are TGTGCCAGCAGCAGGGGGCAGGAAGAGACCCAGTACTTC.

This chain links TRBV21-1 with TRBJ2-7; the D call TRBD2 from the table was never checked on the DNA. TRBV21-1 is a known pseudogene. The CDR3 totals 14 residues. CDR3 coding DNA: TGTGCCAGCAGCCGTAAGGGACTAGCGGGGGAGCAGTACTTC. Residues: CASSRKGLAGEQYF.

The chain couples TRBV6-5 to TRBJ2-3; a weak D match, TRBD2 (6 bases). Between the trimmed V and J ends, which lost 1 base and 2 bases, there was a span of 10 bases. This CDR3 is 15 amino acids long. Germline loops: CDR1 MNHEY, CDR2 SVGAGI. The CDR3 DNA is TGTGCCAGCAGTTACTGGGGCGGGGACACAGATACGCAGTATTTT. Its protein product is CASSYWGGDTDTQYF.